This TCR beta chain was sequenced for a study of blood T cell repertoires in COVID-19. Study in general: Samples came from the United States, Italy and Spain, spanning acute and convalescent COVID-19. T cells, B-cell-depleted T cells, or PBMCs provided the cDNA or gDNA that served as material.

The CDR3 sequence is 14 residues long. V was trimmed by 0 bases and J by 7 bases, leaving 13 bases between them. CDR1 and CDR2 (germline): SGDLS, YYNGEE. Seattle's enrolled individuals joined amid active infection and were then monitored longitudinally. Per the original methods: Amplification with reference gene primers provided the estimates of nucleated cell counts. Assay used: immunoSEQ multiplex PCR; TCRdb lists only in-frame clones, some missing. D and trimming were read from the DNA, whereas the V and J calls and clone size are those reported in that table. This sample has 250,000 to 350,000 clones, with 70% to 90% found just once. Only one count was recorded for this clone.

Sequenced input: peripheral blood. The rearrangement joins TRBV9 to TRBJ2-5; D gene unclear. This receptor was taken from a woman aged 50 to 60 with COVID-19, enrolled during active disease. The CDR3 DNA reads as TGTGCCAGCAGCGTAGTGCCACCGACGGGGACCCAGTACTTC. Its protein is CASSVVPPTGTQYF.